The source of this TCR beta chain is a study of blood T cell repertoires in COVID-19. Across the whole study: In each case, the material was cDNA or gDNA derived from T cells, B-cell-depleted T cells, or PBMCs.

Trimming cost V 4 bases and J 3 bases; bases outside gene matches: 4. This CDR3 contains 15 residues. Germline V CDR1 and CDR2: SGHTA, FQGNSA. As originally analysed: Researchers report that nucleated cell counts were estimated from reference gene primer amplification. The protocol was immunoSEQ multiplex PCR, while the TCRdb copy is restricted to in-frame clones and leaves out a portion. Clone size and the V and J calls come from that table; the DNA yielded D and trimming. The sample holds 150,000 to 200,000 clones, about 93% seen once. V usage is TRBV7-2 and J usage is TRBJ1-4; 8 positions match TRBD1. The sequencing input was peripheral blood. This clonotype was obtained from a woman between 50 and 59 years old with acute or convalescent COVID-19. CDR3 region: CASSSGQVSNEKLFF. In DNA, the CDR3 is TGTGCCAGCAGCTCGGGACAGGTTTCTAATGAAAAACTGTTTTTT.